This T cell receptor (beta chain) was sequenced during a study of cytomegalovirus exposure and HLA in healthy donors. This clone occurred a few times. This CDR3 comprises 15 residues. The germline V gene encodes CDR1 PRHDT and CDR2 FYEKMQ (reference sequence). After removal of 4 bases from V and 6 bases from J, the junction contained 8 bases not matched to a gene. PCR used 60 Vbeta primers and 13 Jbeta primers. Original processing notes: Unique TCR beta chains numbered about 79 million in a later analysis, with roughly 10 million shared. The method was immunoSEQ multiplex PCR; TCRdb's version includes in-frame clones alone and lacks a portion of them. The V and J calls and the clone size are those of that table, but D and trimming were determined from the DNA. The table shows about 99,000 clones, with roughly a tenth occurring only once.

Material for sequencing was PBMCs. The chain recombines TRBV13 with TRBJ2-7; 11 nucleotides match TRBD2. This sequence originates from a man aged 35-49 years in good health and CMV-seropositive. CDR3 sequence (DNA): TGTGCCAGCAGCTCTGGACTAGCGGGCCCTCCCGAGCAGTACTTC. It codes for CASSSGLAGPPEQYF.